These 28 T cell receptor beta chains share one sample of origin, sequenced in a study of molecular identifiers for immune sequencing clone quantification. Using its own MiXCR run on the PCR reads, TCRdb lists one record per CDR3 protein. This sample has 600,000 to 650,000 distinct CDR3 sequences, with 20% found just once. The specimen was naive CD8+ T cells from blood, with Jurkat cell RNA spiked in. Subset indicated: FACS-sorted CD8+CD4-CCR7+CD45RA+ naive T cells. The receptors come from a human donor in good health. Some libraries in this study had Jurkat cell RNA spiked in.

This chain links TRBV7-3 with TRBJ2-3; TRBD2 might be the D (5 bases). The CDR3 contains 15 residues. CDR1 is SGHTA and CDR2 is FQGTGA in the germline V gene. With 0 bases removed from V and 6 bases from J, the gap between germline ends came to 13 bases. The CDR3, as DNA: TGTGCCAGCAGCTTAACGGGTTCCACGGGGGATACGCAGTATTTT. Protein: CASSLTGSTGDTQYF. Supplemented by reference TRBV7-3 and TRBJ2-3, the full variable domain reads GAGVSQTPSNKVTEKGKYVELRCDPISGHTALYWYRQSLGQGPEFLIYFQGTGAADDSGLPNDRFFAVRPEGSVSTLKIQRTERGDSAVYLCASSLTGSTGDTQYFGPGTRLTVL.

Comments on this clonotype: A much larger clone lies a single base off, so this may be a read error. This chain connects TRBV7-9 to TRBJ2-3; 8 bases match TRBD2. This CDR3 spans 15 amino acids. Germline V lookup: CDR1 SEHNR, CDR2 FQNEAQ (reference sequence). V was clipped by 5 bases and J by 1 base; unmatched bases: 5. The CDR3 sequence: CASSPGRGGTDTQYF. For the CDR3, the DNA is TGTGCCAGCAGCCCCGGGCGGGGGGGCACAGATACGCAGTATTTT.

This chain uses TRBV7-6 with TRBJ1-5, with 7 positions matching TRBD1. CDR3 size: 17 residues. CDR1 and CDR2 (germline): SGHVS, FNYEAQ. The ends lost 5 bases at V and 3 bases at J; junction bases unmatched: 13. The CDR3 here is CASSTEGGRSYNQPQHF. For the CDR3, the DNA is TGTGCCAGCAGCACCGAAGGGGGCAGGAGTTACAATCAGCCCCAGCATTTT. The variable domain in full, with the rest retrieved from reference TRBV7-6 and TRBJ1-5, is GAGVSQSPRYKVTKRGQDVALRCDPISGHVSLYWYRQALGQGPEFLTYFNYEAQQDKSGLPNDRFSAERPEGSISTLTIQRTEQRDSAMYRCASSTEGGRSYNQPQHFGDGTRLSIL.

This clonotype was seen just once. Since a much larger clone is just one base distant, this may be a read error. The chain links TRBV6-2 or TRBV6-3 to TRBJ1-1, with D possibly being TRBD1 (5 bases). The V gene's germline CDR1 is MNHEY and CDR2 SVGEGT. The CDR3 consists of 14 residues. The CDR3 loop reads CANSYEWGRTEAFF. As DNA, the CDR3 is TGTGCCAACAGTTACGAGTGGGGGAGGACTGAAGCTTTCTTT.

This clonotype was picked up many times. The chain has TRBV27 and TRBJ1-5; TRBD1 matches at 8 bases. The CDR3 spans 15 residues. CDR1 and CDR2 (germline): MNHEY, SMNVEV (reference sequence). V gave up 1 base and J gave up 4 bases; unmatched junction bases: 3. This chain's CDR3 is CASSLWTGPNQPQHF. The DNA for the CDR3 is TGTGCCAGCAGTTTATGGACAGGGCCGAATCAGCCCCAGCATTTT.

Only one count was recorded for this clonotype. The gene calls are TRBV30 and TRBJ2-1; D might be TRBD1 (5 bases). The germline V and J ends were trimmed by 1 base and 10 bases, with 14 bases remaining between them. This CDR3 has 13 residues. The germline V gene has CDR1 GTSNPN and CDR2 SVGIG (reference sequence). DNA of the CDR3: TGTGCCTGGAGTGATGGGAAGGGGAAGGAGCAGTTCTTC. It yields the protein CAWSDGKGKEQFF.

This clonotype showed up many times. V is TRBV11-2 and J is TRBJ2-1; no clear D. V was shortened by 1 base and J by 8 bases, with 12 bases between the two germline ends. CDR3 length equals 14 residues. The V gene's germline CDR1 is SGHAT and CDR2 FQNNGV. CDR3 residues: CASSLGRLSDEQFF. The CDR3 DNA is TGTGCCAGCAGCTTAGGACGGCTGTCGGATGAGCAGTTCTTC.

Concerning this clonotype itself: It may be a read error: a sequence one base away is much more abundant. The chain employs TRBV13 and TRBJ2-3; no firm D call. CDR1 and CDR2 from the germline V gene are PRHDT and FYEKMQ (reference sequence). The V gene lost 5 bases and the J gene lost 0 bases, with 9 bases spanning the gap. The CDR3 totals 14 residues. The CDR3 sequence is CASSLLESTDTQYF. The CDR3 DNA reads TGTGCCAGCAGCCTATTGGAGAGCACAGATACGCAGTATTTT.

The V and J genes are TRBV3-2 and TRBJ2-2; TRBD2, the table's D call, was not compared with the DNA. TRBV3-2 is noted as a pseudogene. This CDR3 has 18 amino acids. The chain's CDR3 is CASSQDKGLAENTGELFF. The CDR3 nucleotides are TGTGCCAGCAGCCAAGATAAGGGACTAGCGGAGAACACCGGGGAGCTGTTTTTT.

Turning to this clonotype: This sequence may be a read error, since a much larger clone differs from it by one base. CDR3 nucleotides: TGCGCCAGCAGCCAGGCGACCGTGGGCTCCTACGAGCAGTACTTC. It encodes CASSQATVGSYEQYF. The chain has TRBV4-3 and TRBJ2-7; D unclear. The CDR3 totals 15 residues. Germline values: CDR1 LGHNA, CDR2 YSLEER. The V gene lost 3 bases and the J gene lost 0 bases, with 12 bases spanning the gap.

This clonotype was seen a few times. This chain joins TRBV19 and TRBJ2-5; 8 bases are shared with TRBD2. This CDR3 is built from 13 residues. Germline CDR1 reads LNHDA; CDR2 reads SQIVND (reference sequence). J lost 0 bases, V lost 9 bases, and 3 bases had no gene match. In DNA, the CDR3 is TGTGCCAGCGAGACTAGCGACCAAGAGACCCAGTACTTC. This encodes CASETSDQETQYF. The full variable domain, completed using reference TRBV19 and TRBJ2-5, is DGGITQSPKYLFRKEGQNVTLSCEQNLNHDAMYWYRQDPGQGLRLIYYSQIVNDFQKGDIAEGYSVSREKKESFPLTVTSAQKNPTAFYLCASETSDQETQYFGPGTRLLVL.

Ten or more counts support this clonotype. J is TRBJ1-2 and V is TRBV5-4; D is uncertain. The CDR3 consists of 15 residues. Trimming shortened V by 0 bases and J by 3 bases, and 12 bases separated the two germline ends. The germline gives CDR1 SGHNT, CDR2 YYREEE (reference sequence). The CDR3 sequence: CASSLGPSQDYGYTF. CDR3 nucleotide sequence: TGTGCCAGCAGCTTGGGGCCAAGTCAGGACTATGGCTACACCTTC.

This clonotype came up a few times. The CDR3 region is CSVTVYYEQYF. CDR3 DNA: TGCAGCGTGACAGTTTACTACGAGCAGTACTTC. The rearrangement links TRBV29-1 to TRBJ2-7; D might be TRBD1 (5 bases). Germline CDR1 is SQVTM and CDR2 is ANQGSEA. The CDR3 totals 11 residues. The germline V and J ends were trimmed by 6 bases and 3 bases, with 9 bases remaining between them.

This clonotype was counted a few times. The V call is TRBV7-9, the J call TRBJ1-3; D remains unclear. The CDR3 covers 14 residues. The V gene lost 3 bases and the J gene lost 3 bases, with 9 bases spanning the gap. Germline assignment: CDR1 SEHNR and CDR2 FQNEAQ (reference sequence). The CDR3 region has the DNA TGTGCCAGCAGCTTTTCCGGGGATGGAAACACCATATATTTT. Translated, it gives CASSFSGDGNTIYF. The full variable domain, in which reference TRBV7-9 and TRBJ1-3 provide the parts outside the CDR3, is DTGVSQNPRHKITKRGQNVTFRCDPISEHNRLYWYRQTLGQGPEFLTYFQNEAQLEKSRLLSDRFSAERPKGSFSTLEIQRTEQGDSAMYLCASSFSGDGNTIYFGEGSWLTVV.

In this sample, this clonotype turned up many times. This CDR3 is CASSLVGGLQSSNYGYTF. Here the CDR3 DNA reads TGTGCCAGCAGCTTAGTGGGGGGACTCCAGTCGTCTAACTATGGCTACACCTTC. This chain joins TRBV7-8 and TRBJ1-2; a possible D gene is TRBD1 (5 bases). This CDR3 region has 18 residues. Deletions cut 1 base from V and 0 bases from J, with 18 bases between. Germline V lookup: CDR1 SGHVS, CDR2 FQNEAQ.

With respect to this clonotype: A much larger clone differs by one base, so this may be a read error. The V call is TRBV30, the J call TRBJ1-5; weak D call: TRBD1 (6 bases). This CDR3 has 14 amino acids. The germline V gene encodes CDR1 GTSNPN and CDR2 SVGIG (reference sequence). The CDR3 spells CAWSVGGSNQSQHF. The CDR3 region has the DNA TGTGCCTGGAGTGTAGGGGGTAGCAATCAGTCCCAGCATTTT.

This chain joins TRBV20-1 and TRBJ2-1, with D perhaps TRBD1 or TRBD2 (5 bases each). CDR1 and CDR2 (germline): DFQATT, SNEGSKA (reference sequence). The CDR3 runs to 17 residues. Trimming took 5 bases from V and 0 from J, leaving 20 bases between them. CDR3 coding DNA: TGCAGTGCTCAGTTGAGGGACGGGATCACCTCCTACAATGAGCAGTTCTTC. Translated, it gives CSAQLRDGITSYNEQFF.

On this clonotype itself: This may be a read error: a much more frequent sequence differs by one nucleotide. The chain uses TRBV27 and TRBJ1-5; no firm D call. The germline V gene encodes CDR1 MNHEY and CDR2 SMNVEV (reference sequence). The V and J ends lost 3 bases and 5 bases respectively, with 17 bases between them. The CDR3 runs 16 residues. The CDR3 nucleotides are TGTGCCAGCAGTTTGGTGACCCCGAGGGCCTATCAGCCCCAGCATTTT. It codes for CASSLVTPRAYQPQHF.

J is TRBJ2-3 and V is TRBV7-3, with 10 bases that match TRBD2. Germline loops: CDR1 SGHTA, CDR2 FQGTGA. CDR3 size: 17 residues. The V and J ends lost 4 bases and 4 bases, in that order; junction bases with no gene match: 11. This CDR3 reads CASSSWTSGRSADTQYF. The CDR3 nucleotides read TGTGCCAGCAGCTCGTGGACTAGCGGAAGAAGTGCAGATACGCAGTATTTT.

This clonotype was detected ten times or more. The rearrangement joins TRBV5-4 to TRBJ2-5; D call uncertain. Germline-derived CDR1 and CDR2 are SGHNT and YYREEE (reference sequence). The CDR3 covers 13 residues. V was cut by 0 bases and J by 5 bases, with 8 bases left in between. The CDR3 loop is CASSLVLSETQYF. The CDR3 DNA is TGTGCCAGCAGCTTGGTTCTTTCGGAGACCCAGTACTTC.

The count of this clonotype is one. Possible read error: a much larger clone is one base away. V gene TRBV7-6 combines with J gene TRBJ2-3; D gene ambiguous. This CDR3 comprises 13 residues. CDR1 and CDR2 (germline): SGHVS, FNYEAQ. In DNA, the CDR3 is TGTGCCAGCGGCTTAGCACGCACAGATACGCAGTATTTT. This codes for CASGLARTDTQYF.

This clonotype was seen many times. CDR3 DNA sequence: TGCAGTGCTAGAGATACCAGGGTAGATACGCAGTATTTT. Translated, it gives CSARDTRVDTQYF. The V and J genes are TRBV20-1 and TRBJ2-3; D might be TRBD1 (5 bases). CDR3 size: 13 residues. Germline-derived CDR1 and CDR2 are DFQATT and SNEGSKA (reference sequence). V was pared by 0 bases and J by 5 bases, with 9 bases between.

This clonotype was seen only a few times. This chain connects TRBV27 to TRBJ2-4; TRBD1 or TRBD2 may be the D gene (5 bases each). The CDR3 loop spans 16 amino acids. CDR1 is MNHEY and CDR2 is SMNVEV in the germline V gene (reference sequence). V was trimmed by 3 bases and J by 0 bases, leaving 12 bases between them. CDR3 DNA sequence: TGTGCCAGCAGTTTCTTGGGGGAATTAGCCAAAAACATTCAGTACTTC. The encoded protein is CASSFLGELAKNIQYF.

This clonotype appeared many times. The chain employs TRBV2 and TRBJ2-7; D not resolved. Trimming cost V 3 bases and J 5 bases, with 5 bases left between them. Germline-derived CDR1 and CDR2 are SNHLY and FYNNEI. The CDR3 runs to 11 residues. This chain's CDR3 is CASSDSHEQYF. The CDR3 nucleotides are TGTGCCAGCAGTGATTCCCACGAGCAGTACTTC.

As for this clonotype: A much more abundant neighbour one base away suggests this may be a read error. This chain uses TRBV29-1 with TRBJ2-7, with D perhaps matching TRBD2 (5 bases). The CDR3 spans 14 residues. The V end lost 2 bases, the J end lost 7 bases, and 18 bases lay between the germline ends. Germline lookup yields CDR1 SQVTM and CDR2 ANQGSEA. Written as DNA, the CDR3 is TGCAGCGTTGAATTACTAGTGGGAGTGGGGGAGCAGTACTTC. As protein: CSVELLVGVGEQYF.

About this clonotype: A much more abundant neighbour one base away suggests this may be a read error. The chain employs TRBV4-3 and TRBJ1-3; no reliable D call. V gave up 1 base and J gave up 7 bases, with 20 bases separating them. In germline, CDR1 is LGHNA, CDR2 YSLEER. The CDR3 loop spans 17 amino acids. The CDR3 loop is CASSQGPRSGLTNTIYF. In DNA, the CDR3 is TGCGCCAGCAGCCAAGGTCCCCGCTCTGGTTTAACGAACACCATATATTTT.

Details on this clonotype: This sequence may be a read error, since a much larger clone differs from it by one base. The CDR3 is CATSRGLTAISYNEQFF. In nucleotides, the CDR3 is TGTGCCACCAGCAGAGGTCTAACGGCTATCTCCTACAATGAGCAGTTCTTC. The rearrangement links TRBV15 to TRBJ2-1, with D unresolved. Per germline, CDR1 LNHNV and CDR2 YYDKDF (reference sequence). The CDR3 runs to 17 residues. V lost 1 base and J lost 0, with 13 bases in between. Drawing the rest from reference TRBV15 and TRBJ2-1, the complete variable domain is DAMVIQNPRYQVTQFGKPVTLSCSQTLNHNVMYWYQQKSSQAPKLLFHYYDKDFNNEADTPDNFQSRRPNTSFCFLDIRSPGLGDTAMYLCATSRGLTAISYNEQFFGPGTRLTVL.

This clonotype was observed many times. The rearrangement links TRBV6-2 or TRBV6-3 to TRBJ1-5; 7 nucleotides agree with TRBD1. CDR3 length: 15 amino acids. Germline trimming cut 7 bases from V and 5 bases from J; bases unmatched to any gene: 11. From germline, CDR1 is MNHEY and CDR2 SVGEGT. The CDR3 loop is CASNQARGQYQPQHF. In nucleotides, the CDR3 is TGTGCCAGCAACCAGGCCAGGGGACAGTATCAGCCCCAGCATTTT.